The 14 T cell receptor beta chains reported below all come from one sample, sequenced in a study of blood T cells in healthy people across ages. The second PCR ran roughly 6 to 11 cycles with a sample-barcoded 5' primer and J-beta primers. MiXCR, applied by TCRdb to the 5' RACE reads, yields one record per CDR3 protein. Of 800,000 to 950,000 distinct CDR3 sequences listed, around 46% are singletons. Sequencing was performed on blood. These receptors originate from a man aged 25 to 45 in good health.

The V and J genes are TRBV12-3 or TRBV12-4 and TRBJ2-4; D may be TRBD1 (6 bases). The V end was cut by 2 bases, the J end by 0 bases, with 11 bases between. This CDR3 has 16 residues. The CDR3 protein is CASSLYRDVAKNIQYF. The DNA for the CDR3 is TGTGCCAGCAGTTTATACAGGGATGTAGCCAAAAACATTCAGTACTTC.

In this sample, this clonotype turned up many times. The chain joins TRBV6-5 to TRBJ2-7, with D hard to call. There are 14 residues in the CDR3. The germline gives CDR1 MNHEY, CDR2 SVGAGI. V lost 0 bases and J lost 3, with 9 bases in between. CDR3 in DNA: TGTGCCAGCAGTTACTCAGAGGAGCTCTACGAGCAGTACTTC. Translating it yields CASSYSEELYEQYF.

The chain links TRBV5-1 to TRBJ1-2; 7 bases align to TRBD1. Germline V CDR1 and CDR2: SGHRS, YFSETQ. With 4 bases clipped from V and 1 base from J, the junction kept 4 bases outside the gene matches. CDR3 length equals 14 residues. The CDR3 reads CASSPGDSNYGYTF. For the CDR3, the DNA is TGCGCCAGCAGCCCGGGGGACAGTAACTATGGCTACACCTTC.

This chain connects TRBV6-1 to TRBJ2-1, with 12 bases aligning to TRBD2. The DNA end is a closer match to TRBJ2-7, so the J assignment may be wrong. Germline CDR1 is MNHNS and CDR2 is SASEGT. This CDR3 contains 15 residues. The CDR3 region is CASTPTSGGRNEQYF. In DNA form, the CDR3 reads TGTGCCAGCACCCCTACTAGCGGGGGGAGGAATGAGCAGTACTTC.

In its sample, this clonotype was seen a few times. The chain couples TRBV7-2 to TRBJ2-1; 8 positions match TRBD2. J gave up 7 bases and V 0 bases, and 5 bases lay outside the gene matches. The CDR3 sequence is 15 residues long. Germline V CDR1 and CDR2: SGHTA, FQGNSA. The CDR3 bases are TGTGCCAGCAGCTTAGCTAGCGGGGAAGGGAATGAGCAGTTCTTC. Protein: CASSLASGEGNEQFF.

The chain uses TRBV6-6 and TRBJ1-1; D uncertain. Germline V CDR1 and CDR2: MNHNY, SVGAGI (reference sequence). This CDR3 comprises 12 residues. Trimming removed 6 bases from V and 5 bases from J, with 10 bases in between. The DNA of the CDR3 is TGTGCCAGCAGACAAGTTCGGACTGAAGCTTTCTTT. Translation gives CASRQVRTEAFF.

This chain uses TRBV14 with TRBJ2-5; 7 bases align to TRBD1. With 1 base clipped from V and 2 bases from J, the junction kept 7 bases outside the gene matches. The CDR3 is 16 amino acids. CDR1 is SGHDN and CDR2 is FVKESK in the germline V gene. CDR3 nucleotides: TGTGCCAGCAGCCAAGTAGACAGGGAAATACAAGAGACCCAGTACTTC. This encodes CASSQVDREIQETQYF.

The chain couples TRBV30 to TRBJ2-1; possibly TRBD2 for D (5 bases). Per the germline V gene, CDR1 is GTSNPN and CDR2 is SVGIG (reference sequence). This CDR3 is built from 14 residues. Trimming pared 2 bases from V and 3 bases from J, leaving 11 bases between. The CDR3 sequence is CAWSPGRGYNEQFF. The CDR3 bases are TGTGCCTGGAGTCCCGGCCGGGGCTACAATGAGCAGTTCTTC.

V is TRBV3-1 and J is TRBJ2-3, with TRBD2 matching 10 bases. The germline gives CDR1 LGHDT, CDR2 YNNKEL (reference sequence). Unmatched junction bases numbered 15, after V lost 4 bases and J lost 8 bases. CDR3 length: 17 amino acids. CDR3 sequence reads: CASSPVAGLAQGGTQYF. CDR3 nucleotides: TGTGCCAGCAGCCCTGTTGCGGGACTAGCGCAAGGAGGTACGCAGTATTTT.

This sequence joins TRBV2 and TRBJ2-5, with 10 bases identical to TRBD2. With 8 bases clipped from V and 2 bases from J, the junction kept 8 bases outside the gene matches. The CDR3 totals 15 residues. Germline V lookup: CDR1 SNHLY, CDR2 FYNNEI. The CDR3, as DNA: TGTGCCAGCGCCTCCGGGACTAGCGAACAAGAGACCCAGTACTTC. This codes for CASASGTSEQETQYF.

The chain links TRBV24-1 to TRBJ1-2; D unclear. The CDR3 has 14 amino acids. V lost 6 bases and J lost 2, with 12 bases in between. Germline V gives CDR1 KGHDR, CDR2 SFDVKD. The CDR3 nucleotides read TGTGCCACCAGTAGGCAGACCCAAAACTATGGCTACACCTTC. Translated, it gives CATSRQTQNYGYTF.

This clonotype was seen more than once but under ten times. CDR3 sequence: CASSLKGAPNEKLFF. As DNA, the CDR3 is TGTGCCAGCAGCCTGAAGGGGGCCCCTAATGAAAAACTGTTTTTT. The chain couples TRBV7-9 to TRBJ1-4; 7 bases map to TRBD1. CDR1 is SEHNR, CDR2 FQNEAQ, per germline (reference sequence). There are 15 residues in the CDR3. The V and J ends lost 5 bases and 3 bases, in that order; junction bases with no gene match: 6.

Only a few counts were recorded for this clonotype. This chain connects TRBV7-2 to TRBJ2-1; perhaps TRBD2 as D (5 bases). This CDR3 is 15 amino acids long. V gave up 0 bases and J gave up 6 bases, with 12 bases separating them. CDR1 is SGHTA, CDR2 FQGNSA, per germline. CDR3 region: CASSLAHRGVNEQFF. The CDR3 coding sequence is TGTGCCAGCAGCTTAGCCCACCGGGGAGTCAATGAGCAGTTCTTC.

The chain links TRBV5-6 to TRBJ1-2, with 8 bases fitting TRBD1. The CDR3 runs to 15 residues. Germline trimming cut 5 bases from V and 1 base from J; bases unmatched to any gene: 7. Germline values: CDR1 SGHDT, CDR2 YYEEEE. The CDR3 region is CASRPTGALNYGYTF. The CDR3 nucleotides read TGTGCCAGCAGACCGACAGGGGCCCTTAACTATGGCTACACCTTC.